These T cell receptor beta chains were read from a single sample in a study of shared T cell receptors in the human thymus. The table came from immunoSEQ multiplex PCR; TCRdb's copy has only in-frame clones and leaves some out. Seen here are 550,000 to 800,000 clones, over 75% observed once, and the top ten hold roughly 0.01%. This sample also belongs to another study, concerning human thymus T cells.

Sample: thymocytes. All receptors come from a girl under two years old with a congenital heart defect. Each CDR3 is given with its conserved first and last residue. A D gene is named only where the DNA matches it firmly. Clone size is shown for a subset of rows, as once, few, many or a class of expanded clone.

j_call d_call v_call clone_size cdr3_nt cdr3_aa
TRBJ1-2 . TRBV5-1 . TGCGCCAGCAGCTTGGGAAGGTCACAGGGTCTCTACTATGGCTACACCTTC CASSLGRSQGLYYGYTF
TRBJ2-3 . TRBV6-5 . TGTGCCAGCAGTTACTCGAGGGAATTCCCAGATACGCAGTATTTT CASSYSREFPDTQYF
TRBJ1-6 TRBD1 TRBV6-5 . TGTGCCAGCAGGGCCCGGGACAGGGGTAATTCACCCCTCCACTTT CASRARDRGNSPLHF
TRBJ1-3 TRBD1 TRBV6-1 . TGTGCCAGCAGTGACCTGACAGGGTTCTACAACACCATATATTTT CASSDLTGFYNTIYF
TRBJ1-5 . TRBV12-5 . TGTGCTAGTGGTTTGCCGGGGGTAGCCCAGCCCCAGCATTTT CASGLPGVAQPQHF
TRBJ2-1 . TRBV4-1 . TGCGCCAGCAGCCCGCCGGGGCAGGGGGGCCACAATGAGCAGTTCTTC CASSPPGQGGHNEQFF
TRBJ2-1 . TRBV4-3 . TGCGCCAGCAGCTACCGAACCTCCCTAGCGTACAATGAGCAGTTCTTC CASSYRTSLAYNEQFF
TRBJ2-1 . TRBV5-5 . TGTGCCAGCAGCTTTTCAGGGTTCGGGTCTGACAATGAGCAGTTCTTC CASSFSGFGSDNEQFF
TRBJ1-3 . TRBV9 . TGTGCCAGCAGCGTAGAGGGACTACGTGCCTTTAGCTCTGGAAACACCATATATTTT CASSVEGLRAFSSGNTIYF
TRBJ1-1 . TRBV5-1 . TGCGCCAGCAGCCAAACAAATCCCAGAGACGGACAGGAAGCTTTCTTT CASSQTNPRDGQEAFF
TRBJ2-7 TRBD1 TRBV13 . TGTGCCAGCAGCGCACGACAGGGGAGCTACGAGCAGTACTTC CASSARQGSYEQYF
TRBJ2-5 . TRBV13 . TGTGCCAGCAGCTTAGGCGTACGGGAGACCCAGTACTTC CASSLGVRETQYF
TRBJ2-4 TRBD2 TRBV9 . TGTGCCAGCAGCGCCGAAGGGACTAGCGGGGAGGCCAAAAACATTCAGTACTTC CASSAEGTSGEAKNIQYF
TRBJ2-4 . TRBV28 . TGTGCCAGCAGTTGTGTGAGTAACTTAGCCAAAAACATTCAGTACTTC CASSCVSNLAKNIQYF
TRBJ1-2 TRBD1 TRBV4-1 once TGCGCCAGCAGCCAAGATTCGAGGACAGGGGGCGCCGCCGGCGGCTACACCTTC CASSQDSRTGGAAGGYTF
TRBJ1-3 . TRBV5-4 . TGTGCCAGCAGCTTGGACAGTCGGACAGCGTCAGGAAACACCATATATTTT CASSLDSRTASGNTIYF
TRBJ1-2 TRBD1 TRBV10-3 . TGTGCCATCGACGGGACAGGGGTGGGGAGCTACACCTTC CAIDGTGVGSYTF
TRBJ2-5 TRBD1 TRBV27 . TGTGCCAGCAGTTTATCGGCACAGGGGGGCCAAGAGACCCAGTACTTC CASSLSAQGGQETQYF
TRBJ1-6 TRBD1 TRBV4-3 . TGCGCCAGCAGCCAAGAGTGGAGGGGGCTTTCCTATAATTCACCCCTCCACTTT CASSQEWRGLSYNSPLHF
TRBJ1-5 TRBD1 TRBV4-3 once TGCGCCAGCAGCCAAGTCCGACTAAGACAGGGAGATCAGCCCCAGCATTTT CASSQVRLRQGDQPQHF
TRBJ1-6 TRBD1 TRBV12-5 . TGTGCTAGTGGTTTGGGGGACAGGGGACCTTCACCCCTCCACTTT CASGLGDRGPSPLHF
TRBJ2-7 . TRBV19 . TGTGCCAGTAGTAGGAGCCACCTCTCCTACGAGCAGTACTTC CASSRSHLSYEQYF
TRBJ1-5 . TRBV5-5 . TGTGCCAGCAGACAGGGTGTCCGCAGCAATCAGCCCCAGCATTTT CASRQGVRSNQPQHF
TRBJ2-1 TRBD1 TRBV19 . TGTGCCAGTAGTACTTCGGACAGGCTCGGAACGAATGAGCAGTTCTTC CASSTSDRLGTNEQFF
TRBJ2-3 TRBD2 TRBV5-5 . TGTGCCAGCAGCGCCGGGACTAGCGACCCAGATACGCAGTATTTT CASSAGTSDPDTQYF
TRBJ1-2 TRBD1 TRBV6-1 . TGTGCCAGCAGTGAAGCCACGGGACAGGGGAACTATGGCTACACCTTC CASSEATGQGNYGYTF
TRBJ2-7 TRBD1 TRBV13 . TGTGCCAGCAGCCCCCCGACAGGGCGAGGGCAGTACTTC CASSPPTGRGQYF
TRBJ2-7 . TRBV6-1 . TGTGCCAGCAGTGAGGCTACACCGGGACAACTACTCTACGAGCAGTACTTC CASSEATPGQLLYEQYF
TRBJ1-1 . TRBV4-1 . TGCGCCAGCGGAAAAACAGAGAACACTGAAGCTTTCTTT CASGKTENTEAFF
TRBJ1-3 . TRBV4-3 . TGCGCCAGCAGCCAAGATCGGGGTTCTGGAAACACCATATATTTT CASSQDRGSGNTIYF
TRBJ1-1 TRBD1 TRBV14 . TGTGCCAGCAGTGACAGGGGAACTGAAGCTTTCTTT CASSDRGTEAFF
TRBJ1-2 . TRBV10-3 . TGTGCCGCAGGAAGGGACTTCACTGGGGGCTACACCTTC CAAGRDFTGGYTF
TRBJ1-1 . TRBV5-1 . TGCGCCAGCAGCCTGGACGATCACCGTTACAGGGAGATGAACACTGAAGCTTTCTTT CASSLDDHRYREMNTEAFF
TRBJ2-7 . TRBV30 . TGTGCCTGGATCCCACAGTTATACGAGCAGTACTTC CAWIPQLYEQYF
TRBJ2-1 TRBD2 TRBV9 . TGTGCCAGCAGCGGAAAGCGGGGGGACAATGAGCAGTTCTTC CASSGKRGDNEQFF